These T cell receptor beta chains were read from a single sample in a study of T-cell reconstitution after alpha-beta-depleted transplantation in children. TCRdb ran MiXCR on the PCR reads and lists one entry per CDR3 protein. The profile shows hundreds of thousands of distinct CDR3 sequences, about 17% of them singletons. Material: PBMCs from the stem cell graft donor, obtained from the stem cell graft. The receptors shown here come from a human donor who donated a stem cell graft to a child with acute lymphoblastic leukemia. The CDR3 runs from the conserved cysteine through the conserved F or W. D genes are given only for firm matches. The size of a clone is reported for some rows only, either as once, few or many, or as a class for expanded clones.

d_call	v_call	clone_size	j_call	cdr3_nt	cdr3_aa
TRBD2	TRBV12-3/TRBV12-4	NA	TRBJ2-1	TGTGCCAGCAGCTTCGAGCGGGAAACGCAGTTCTTC	CASSFERETQFF
TRBD2	TRBV5-1	few	TRBJ2-2	TGCGCCAGCAGAAAATGGACTAGCGGGAGATCCGGGGAGCTGTTTTTT	CASRKWTSGRSGELFF
NA	TRBV6-1	NA	TRBJ2-7	TGTGCCAGCAGTGAAAACAGGGGAGGCTACGAGCAGTACTTC	CASSENRGGYEQYF
NA	TRBV5-1	NA	TRBJ2-2	TGCGCCAGCAGCTTGAAGGCGGGGTACACCGGGGAGCTGTTTTTT	CASSLKAGYTGELFF
TRBD1	TRBV12-3/TRBV12-4	NA	TRBJ2-2	TGTGCCAGCAGACAAGGGACAGGGTATCTCACCGGGGAGCTGTTTTTT	CASRQGTGYLTGELFF
TRBD2	TRBV4-1	NA	TRBJ2-7	TGCGCCAGCAGCCAAGAACCGACGGGAGGGTCCTCCTACGAGCAGTACTTC	CASSQEPTGGSSYEQYF
NA	TRBV11-2	many	TRBJ2-2	TGTGCCAGCAGCCGGCTAATGGGGAAGGTGACCGGGGAGCTGTTTTTT	CASSRLMGKVTGELFF
NA	TRBV29-1	few	TRBJ2-7	TGCAGCGGCCCCCCCGCGGGGAGCTCCTACGAGCAGTACTTC	CSGPPAGSSYEQYF
NA	TRBV7-2	few	TRBJ2-7	TGTGCCAGCAGCTTAGGGGGGGAGAGCTCCTACGAGCAGTACTTC	CASSLGGESSYEQYF
TRBD2	TRBV5-1	NA	TRBJ2-5	TGCGCCAGCAGCCCCCTGAGCAGCGGGAGCTCGCGGGAGACCCAGTACTTC	CASSPLSSGSSRETQYF
NA	TRBV12-3/TRBV12-4	few	TRBJ1-3	TGTGCCAGCAGTTTTTGGAACTCTGGAAACACCATATATTTT	CASSFWNSGNTIYF
TRBD2	TRBV7-9	few	TRBJ2-7	TGTGCCAGCAGCTTAGGACTAGCGGTACTCTACGAGCAGTACTTC	CASSLGLAVLYEQYF
NA	TRBV20-1	NA	TRBJ2-5	TGCAGTGCACCCGGGAGCGGAGAGACCCAGTACTTC	CSAPGSGETQYF
NA	TRBV3-1	few	TRBJ1-1	TGTGCCAGCAGCCAAAGATTCGACGACACTGAAGCTTTCTTT	CASSQRFDDTEAFF
NA	TRBV5-5	few	TRBJ2-6	TGTGCCAGCAGCTTGTTCGCGCATTTCTCTGGGGCCAACGTCCTGACTTTC	CASSLFAHFSGANVLTF
NA	TRBV9	few	TRBJ2-3	TGTGCCAGCAGCGTAGGTCGAGGTGGCACAGATACGCAGTATTTT	CASSVGRGGTDTQYF
NA	TRBV29-1	NA	TRBJ2-7	TGCAGCGTTGAGGACAGTTGGGCACCCTACGAGCAGTACTTC	CSVEDSWAPYEQYF
TRBD2	TRBV10-3	NA	TRBJ2-2	TGTGCCATCAGTGACCCGGGGACTAGCGGGAGTAGCACCGGGGAGCTGTTTTTT	CAISDPGTSGSSTGELFF
NA	TRBV6-4	few	TRBJ2-2	TGTGCCAGCAGTGACGAGGGAGAGGCCGGGGAGCTGTTTTTT	CASSDEGEAGELFF
NA	TRBV5-1	NA	TRBJ2-7	TGCGCCAGCAGCTCTTCGGGAGGGACAGGGCGATACGAGCAGTACTTC	CASSSSGGTGRYEQYF
TRBD1	TRBV5-1	many	TRBJ2-2	TGCGCCAGCAGCCCGCGGGACAGGGGGTTTTCCGGGGAGCTGTTTTTT	CASSPRDRGFSGELFF
NA	TRBV27	many	TRBJ2-7	TGTGCCAGCAGCCTACCGGGGTACGAGCAGTACTTC	CASSLPGYEQYF
NA	TRBV15	NA	TRBJ1-2	TGTGCCACCAGCAGAGACGTGACCCCCTATGGCTACACCTTC	CATSRDVTPYGYTF
NA	TRBV6-5	few	TRBJ2-2	TGTGCCAGCAGTTACTCGATAGAAGCAGCGGCGAACACCGGGGAGCTGTTTTTT	CASSYSIEAAANTGELFF
TRBD1	TRBV28	many	TRBJ1-5	TGTGCCAGCAGTTCTTACAGGGGGCCGGATCAGCCCCAGCATTTT	CASSSYRGPDQPQHF
TRBD1	TRBV7-9	NA	TRBJ1-1	TGTGCCAGCAGCTTAAGGGCCGGGACAGTCACTGAAGCTTTCTTT	CASSLRAGTVTEAFF
TRBD2	TRBV7-3	few	TRBJ2-2	TGTGCCAGCAGCTTAAGGACTAGCGGGAAGACCGGGGAGCTGTTTTTT	CASSLRTSGKTGELFF
NA	TRBV29-1	few	TRBJ2-2	TGCAGCGTTGAAGGTTTGAACACCGGGGAGCTGTTTTTT	CSVEGLNTGELFF
TRBD1	TRBV12-3/TRBV12-4	NA	TRBJ2-1	TGTGCCAGCACCGACCCCGGGACAGAGGATGCCAATGAGCAGTTCTTC	CASTDPGTEDANEQFF
TRBD1	TRBV20-1	NA	TRBJ2-7	TGCAGTGCCCGCACAGGGGGACCCTCCTACGAGCAGTACTTC	CSARTGGPSYEQYF